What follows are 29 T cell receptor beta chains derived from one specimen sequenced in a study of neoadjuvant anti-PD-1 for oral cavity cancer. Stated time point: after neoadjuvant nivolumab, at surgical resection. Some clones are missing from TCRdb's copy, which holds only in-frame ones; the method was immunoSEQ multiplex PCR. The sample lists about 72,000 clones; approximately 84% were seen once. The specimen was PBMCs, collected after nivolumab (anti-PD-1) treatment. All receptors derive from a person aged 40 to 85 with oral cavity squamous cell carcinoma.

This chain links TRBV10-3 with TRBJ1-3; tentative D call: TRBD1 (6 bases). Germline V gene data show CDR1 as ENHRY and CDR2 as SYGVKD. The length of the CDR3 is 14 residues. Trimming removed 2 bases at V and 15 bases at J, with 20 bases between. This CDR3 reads CAISEPGRGRSGYF. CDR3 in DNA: TGTGCCATCAGTGAGCCAGGCAGGGGACGGAGCGGATATTTT.

CDR3 loop: CASSVGGADTGELFF. The CDR3, as DNA: TGTGCCAGTAGTGTTGGGGGAGCGGACACCGGGGAGCTGTTTTTT. The chain employs TRBV19 and TRBJ2-2; D is possibly TRBD1 or TRBD2 (5 bases each). The V end lost 5 bases, the J end lost 3 bases, and 13 bases lay between the germline ends. Germline V gene lookup returns CDR1 LNHDA and CDR2 SQIVND (reference sequence). The length of the CDR3 is 15 residues.

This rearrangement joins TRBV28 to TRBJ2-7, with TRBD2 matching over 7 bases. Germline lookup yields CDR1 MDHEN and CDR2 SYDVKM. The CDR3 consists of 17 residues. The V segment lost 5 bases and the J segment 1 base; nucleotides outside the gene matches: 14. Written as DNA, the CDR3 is TGTGCCAGCAGTCCCCCCTCCGGCGCGGGAGTATCCTACGAGCAGTACTTC. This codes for CASSPPSGAGVSYEQYF.

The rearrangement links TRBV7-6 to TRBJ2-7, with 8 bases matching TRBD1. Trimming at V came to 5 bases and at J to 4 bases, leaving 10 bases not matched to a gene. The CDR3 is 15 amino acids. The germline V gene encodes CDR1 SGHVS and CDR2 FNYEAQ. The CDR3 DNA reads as TGTGCCAGCAGCCAACGGACAGGGAGGAGTTACGAGCAGTACTTC. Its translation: CASSQRTGRSYEQYF.

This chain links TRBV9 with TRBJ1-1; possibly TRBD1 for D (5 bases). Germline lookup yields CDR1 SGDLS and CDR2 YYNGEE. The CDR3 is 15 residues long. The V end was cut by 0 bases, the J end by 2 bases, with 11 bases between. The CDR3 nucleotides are TGTGCCAGCAGCGTAGGGTGGAGGGGTAACACTGAAGCTTTCTTT. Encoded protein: CASSVGWRGNTEAFF. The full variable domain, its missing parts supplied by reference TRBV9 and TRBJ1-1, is DSGVTQTPKHLITATGQRVTLRCSPRSGDLSVYWYQQSLDQGLQFLIQYYNGEERAKGNILERFSAQQFPDLHSELNLSSLELGDSALYFCASSVGWRGNTEAFFGQGTRLTVV.

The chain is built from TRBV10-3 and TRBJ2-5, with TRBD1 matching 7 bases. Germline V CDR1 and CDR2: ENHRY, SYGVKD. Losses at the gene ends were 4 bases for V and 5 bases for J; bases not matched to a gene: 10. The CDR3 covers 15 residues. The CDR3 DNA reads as TGTGCCATCAGTGCCGTGGCAGGGGGAGCGGAGACCCAGTACTTC. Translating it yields CAISAVAGGAETQYF.

CDR3 loop: CAPGAGGPYNEQFF. In DNA, the CDR3 is TGTGCCCCCGGGGCGGGAGGACCCTACAATGAGCAGTTCTTC. This rearrangement joins TRBV28 to TRBJ2-1; TRBD2 aligns across 8 bases. Germline V gives CDR1 MDHEN, CDR2 SYDVKM. This CDR3 is 14 amino acids long. With V trimmed by 11 bases and J by 2 bases, 8 bases remained unmatched. Drawing the rest from reference TRBV28 and TRBJ2-1, the complete variable domain is DVKVTQSSRYLVKRTGEKVFLECVQDMDHENMFWYRQDPGLGLRLIYFSYDVKMKEKGDIPEGYSVSREKKERFSLILESASTNQTSMYLCAPGAGGPYNEQFFGPGTRLTVL.

CDR3 protein: CASSENQGFGSGNTIYF. The CDR3 nucleotides read TGTGCCAGCAGTGAAAATCAGGGATTTGGCTCTGGAAACACCATATATTTT. The V gene is TRBV6-1, the J gene TRBJ1-3; the D gene is possibly TRBD1 (5 bases). The ends were cut back, 2 bases at V and 0 bases at J, with 14 bases in the middle. Germline values: CDR1 MNHNS, CDR2 SASEGT. This CDR3 comprises 17 residues.

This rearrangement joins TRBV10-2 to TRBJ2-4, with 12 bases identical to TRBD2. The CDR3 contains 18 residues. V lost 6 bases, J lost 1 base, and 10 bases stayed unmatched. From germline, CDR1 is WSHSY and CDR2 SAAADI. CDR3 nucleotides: TGCGCCAGCAGCCCGACTAGCGGGAGTTGGGGGGCCAAAAACATTCAGTACTTC. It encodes CASSPTSGSWGAKNIQYF.

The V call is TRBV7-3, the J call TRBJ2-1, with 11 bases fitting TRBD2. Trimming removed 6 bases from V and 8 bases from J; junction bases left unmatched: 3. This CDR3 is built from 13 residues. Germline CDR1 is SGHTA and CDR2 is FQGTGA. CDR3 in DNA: TGTGCCAGCAGGGAACTAGCGGGAGATGAGCAGTTCTTC. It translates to CASRELAGDEQFF.

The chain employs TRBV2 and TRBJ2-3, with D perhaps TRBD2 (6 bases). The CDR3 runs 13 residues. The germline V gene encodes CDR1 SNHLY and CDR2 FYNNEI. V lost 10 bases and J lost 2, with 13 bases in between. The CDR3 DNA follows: TGTGCCACCGGGACTCTAGCCACAGATACGCAGTATTTT. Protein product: CATGTLATDTQYF.

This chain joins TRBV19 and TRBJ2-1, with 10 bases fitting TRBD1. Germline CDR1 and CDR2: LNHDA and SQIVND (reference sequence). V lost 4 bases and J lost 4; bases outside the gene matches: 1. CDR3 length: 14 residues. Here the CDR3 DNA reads TGTGCCAGTAGTACGGGACAGGGGTACAATGAGCAGTTCTTC. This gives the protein CASSTGQGYNEQFF.

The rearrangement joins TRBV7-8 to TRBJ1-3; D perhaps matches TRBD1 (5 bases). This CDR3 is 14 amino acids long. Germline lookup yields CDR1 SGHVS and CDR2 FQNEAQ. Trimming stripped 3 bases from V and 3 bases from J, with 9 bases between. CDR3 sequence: CASSLGGNGNTIYF. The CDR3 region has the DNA TGTGCCAGCAGCTTGGGGGGGAATGGAAACACCATATATTTT.

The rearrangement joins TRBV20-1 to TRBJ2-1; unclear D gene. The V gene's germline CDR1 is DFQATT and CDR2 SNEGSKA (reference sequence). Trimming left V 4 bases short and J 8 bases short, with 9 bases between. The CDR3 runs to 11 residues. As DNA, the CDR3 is TGCAGTGCTATTAAAAGGGATGAGCAGTTCTTC. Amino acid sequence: CSAIKRDEQFF.

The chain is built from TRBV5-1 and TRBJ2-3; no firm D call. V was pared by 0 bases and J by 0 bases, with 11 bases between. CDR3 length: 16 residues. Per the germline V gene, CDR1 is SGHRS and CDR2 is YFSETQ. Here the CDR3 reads CASSLDGSTSTDTQYF. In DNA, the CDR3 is TGCGCCAGCAGCTTGGACGGGTCCACTAGCACAGATACGCAGTATTTT.

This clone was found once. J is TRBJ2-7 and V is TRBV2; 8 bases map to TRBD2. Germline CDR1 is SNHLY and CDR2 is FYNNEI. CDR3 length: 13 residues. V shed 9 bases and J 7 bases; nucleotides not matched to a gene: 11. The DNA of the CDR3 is TGTGCCAGTACGACGGAGCGGGAGCGAGAGCAGTACTTC. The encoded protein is CASTTEREREQYF.

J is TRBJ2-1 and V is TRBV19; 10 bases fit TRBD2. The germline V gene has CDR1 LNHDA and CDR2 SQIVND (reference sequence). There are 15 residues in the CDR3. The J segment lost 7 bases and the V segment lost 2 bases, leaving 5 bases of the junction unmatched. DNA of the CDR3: TGTGCCAGTAGTATAAGCGGGAGGGCCGTGAATGAGCAGTTCTTC. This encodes CASSISGRAVNEQFF.

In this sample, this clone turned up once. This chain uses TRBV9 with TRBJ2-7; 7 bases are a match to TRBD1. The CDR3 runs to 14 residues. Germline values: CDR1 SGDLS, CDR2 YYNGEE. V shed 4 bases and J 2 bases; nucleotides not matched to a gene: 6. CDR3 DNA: TGTGCCAGCAGCTCCCGGGACAGTACCTACGAGCAGTACTTC. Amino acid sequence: CASSSRDSTYEQYF.

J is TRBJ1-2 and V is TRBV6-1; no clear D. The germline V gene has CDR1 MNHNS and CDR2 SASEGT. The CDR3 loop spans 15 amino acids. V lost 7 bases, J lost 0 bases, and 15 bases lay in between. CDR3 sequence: CASTFADGSNYGYTF. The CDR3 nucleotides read TGTGCCAGCACTTTCGCCGATGGCTCTAACTATGGCTACACCTTC.

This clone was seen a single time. CDR3 protein: CASRTSGGNYNEQFF. In DNA, the CDR3 is TGTGCCAGCAGGACTAGCGGGGGAAACTACAATGAGCAGTTCTTC. The V gene is TRBV2, the J gene TRBJ2-1, with 12 bases matching TRBD2. This CDR3 is built from 15 residues. Germline CDR1 reads SNHLY; CDR2 reads FYNNEI. The junction had 3 bases not matched to a gene; V was cut back by 6 bases and J by 3 bases.

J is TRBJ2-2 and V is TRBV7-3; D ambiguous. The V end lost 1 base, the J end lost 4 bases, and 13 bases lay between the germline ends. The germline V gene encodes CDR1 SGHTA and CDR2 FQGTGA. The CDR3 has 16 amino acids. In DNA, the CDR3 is TGTGCCAGCAGCTTAAACCCGCCTACGGTCACCGGGGAGCTGTTTTTT. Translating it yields CASSLNPPTVTGELFF.

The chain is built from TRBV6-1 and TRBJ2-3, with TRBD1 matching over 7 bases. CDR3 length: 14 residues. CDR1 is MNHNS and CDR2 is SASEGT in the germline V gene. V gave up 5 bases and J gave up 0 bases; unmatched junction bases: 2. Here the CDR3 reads CASSQGGSTDTQYF. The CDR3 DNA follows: TGTGCCAGCAGTCAAGGGGGCAGCACAGATACGCAGTATTTT.

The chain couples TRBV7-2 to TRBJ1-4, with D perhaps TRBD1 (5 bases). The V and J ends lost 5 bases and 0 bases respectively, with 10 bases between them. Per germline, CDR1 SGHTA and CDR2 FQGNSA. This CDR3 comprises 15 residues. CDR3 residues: CASSPDISTNEKLFF. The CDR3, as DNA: TGTGCCAGCAGCCCGGACATTTCAACTAATGAAAAACTGTTTTTT.

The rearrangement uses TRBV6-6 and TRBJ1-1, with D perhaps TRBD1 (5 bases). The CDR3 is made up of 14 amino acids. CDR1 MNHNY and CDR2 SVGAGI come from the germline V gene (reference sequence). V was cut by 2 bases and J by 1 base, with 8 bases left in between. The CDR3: CASSYPTANTEAFF. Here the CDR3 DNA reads TGTGCCAGCAGTTACCCGACAGCGAACACTGAAGCTTTCTTT.

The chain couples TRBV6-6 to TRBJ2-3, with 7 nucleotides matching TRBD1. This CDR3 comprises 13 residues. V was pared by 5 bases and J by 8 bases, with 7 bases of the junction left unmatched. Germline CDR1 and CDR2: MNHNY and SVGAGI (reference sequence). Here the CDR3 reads CASSEGQLTTQYF. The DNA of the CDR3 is TGTGCCAGCAGTGAGGGACAGCTGACTACGCAGTATTTT.

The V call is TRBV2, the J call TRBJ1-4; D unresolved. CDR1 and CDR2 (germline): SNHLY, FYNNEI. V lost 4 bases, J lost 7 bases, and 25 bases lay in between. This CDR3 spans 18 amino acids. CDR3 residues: CASSAQNFLNAGSEKLFF. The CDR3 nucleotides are TGTGCCAGCAGTGCTCAAAACTTTCTAAATGCGGGGAGTGAAAAACTGTTTTTT.

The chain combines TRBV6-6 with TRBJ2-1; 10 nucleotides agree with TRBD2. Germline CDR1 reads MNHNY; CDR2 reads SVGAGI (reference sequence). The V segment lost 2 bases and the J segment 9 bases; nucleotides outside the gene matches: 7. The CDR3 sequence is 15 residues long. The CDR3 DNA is TGTGCCAGCAGTTACGACGCTAGCGGGAGAGGTGAGCAGTTCTTC. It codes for CASSYDASGRGEQFF.

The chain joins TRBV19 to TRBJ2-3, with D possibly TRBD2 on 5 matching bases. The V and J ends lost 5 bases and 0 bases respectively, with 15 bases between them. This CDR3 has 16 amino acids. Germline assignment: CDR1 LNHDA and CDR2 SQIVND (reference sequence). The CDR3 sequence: CASSSSAGASTDTQYF. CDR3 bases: TGTGCCAGTAGTTCATCGGCGGGTGCTAGCACAGATACGCAGTATTTT.

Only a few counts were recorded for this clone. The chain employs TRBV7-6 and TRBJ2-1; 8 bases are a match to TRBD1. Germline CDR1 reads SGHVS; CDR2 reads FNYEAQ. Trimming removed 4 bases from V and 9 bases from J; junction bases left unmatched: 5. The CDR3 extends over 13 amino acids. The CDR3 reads CASSWDRLGEQFF. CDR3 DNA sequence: TGTGCCAGCAGCTGGGACAGGTTAGGTGAGCAGTTCTTC.